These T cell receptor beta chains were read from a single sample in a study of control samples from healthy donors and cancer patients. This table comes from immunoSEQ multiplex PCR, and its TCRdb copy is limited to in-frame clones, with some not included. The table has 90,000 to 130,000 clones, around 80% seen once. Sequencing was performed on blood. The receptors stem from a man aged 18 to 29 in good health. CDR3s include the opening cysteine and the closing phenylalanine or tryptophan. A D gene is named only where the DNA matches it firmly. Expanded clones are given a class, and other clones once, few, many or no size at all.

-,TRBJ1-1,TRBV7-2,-,TGTGCCAGCAGCTTAGGTTCGGTGACTGAAGCTTTCTTT,CASSLGSVTEAFF
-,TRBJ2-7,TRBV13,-,TGTGCCAGCAGCTTGGCAGGTGACTACGAGCAGTACTTC,CASSLAGDYEQYF
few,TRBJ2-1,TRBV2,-,TGTGCCAGCAGTGAACCCGGGGCCAGCTCCTACAATGAGCAGTTCTTC,CASSEPGASSYNEQFF
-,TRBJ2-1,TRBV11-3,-,TGTGCCAGCAGCCCGGTGAACTACAATGAGCAGTTCTTC,CASSPVNYNEQFF
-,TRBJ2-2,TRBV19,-,TGTGCCACCAGAGGCCCAGGGGACGGCGGGGAGCTGTTTTTT,CATRGPGDGGELFF
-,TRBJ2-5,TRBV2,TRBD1,TGTGCCAGCAGTGATCCCAGGGGGCAGCAAGAGACCCAGTACTTC,CASSDPRGQQETQYF
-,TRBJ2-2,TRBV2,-,TGTGCCAGCAAGGTCACGGCGTACACCGGGGAGCTGTTTTTT,CASKVTAYTGELFF
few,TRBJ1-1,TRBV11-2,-,TGTGCCAGCAGCTTAGAGGAGGGGGAAGGGGAAGCTTTCTTT,CASSLEEGEGEAFF
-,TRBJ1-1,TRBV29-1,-,TGCAGCGTGGGCAGGGTAGGGAACACTGAAGCTTTCTTT,CSVGRVGNTEAFF
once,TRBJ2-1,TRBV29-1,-,TGCAGCGGTACACAATACAATGAGCAGTTCTTC,CSGTQYNEQFF
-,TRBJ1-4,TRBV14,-,TGTGCCAGCAGACCACAAGAAGAGGGCGGGCGGACTAATGAAAAACTGTTTTTT,CASRPQEEGGRTNEKLFF
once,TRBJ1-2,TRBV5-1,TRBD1,TGCGCCAGCAGCTTGGGCACGGACAGGGGGCTTGGTGGCTACACCTTC,CASSLGTDRGLGGYTF
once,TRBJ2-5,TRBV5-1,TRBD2,TGCGCCAGCAGCTTGAAAACCCGGACTAGCGGGGGGCCGCCCGAGACCCAGTACTTC,CASSLKTRTSGGPPETQYF
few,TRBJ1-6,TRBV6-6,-,TGTGCCAGCAGTTACCCGAGCTCCTATAATTCACCCCTCCACTTT,CASSYPSSYNSPLHF
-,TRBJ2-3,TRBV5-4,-,TGTGCCAGCAGCGCCCTGGGCCTAAGTGATACGCAGTATTTT,CASSALGLSDTQYF
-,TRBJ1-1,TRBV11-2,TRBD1,TGTGCCAGCAGCTTAGATACCGAGACAGGGGGCGCAGAAACTGAAGCTTTCTTT,CASSLDTETGGAETEAFF
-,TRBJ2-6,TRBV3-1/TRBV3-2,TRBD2,TGTGCCAGCAGCCCCCTAGCGGGGGGGGGCTCTGGGGCCAACGTCCTGACTTTC,CASSPLAGGGSGANVLTF
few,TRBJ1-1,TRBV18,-,TGTGCCAGCTCACCACGGTCGGCAGGGGAGGGGACTGAAGCTTTCTTT,CASSPRSAGEGTEAFF
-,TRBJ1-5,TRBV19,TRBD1,TGTGCCAGTAGCTTGTGGGGACAGGGAACGGATCAGCCCCAGCATTTT,CASSLWGQGTDQPQHF
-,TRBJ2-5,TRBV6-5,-,TGTGCCAGCAGTTACGAGTCCCAGGACCAGTACTTC,CASSYESQDQYF
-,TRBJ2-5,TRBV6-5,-,TGTGCCAGCAGTTTTGTGGGGGTGGAGACCCAGTACTTC,CASSFVGVETQYF
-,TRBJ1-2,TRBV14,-,TGTGCCAGCAGCCCCGGTTGGTCAAGGTATTATGGCTACACCTTC,CASSPGWSRYYGYTF
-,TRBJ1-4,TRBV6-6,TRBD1,TGTGCCAGCAGAACAGGGGGAACTAATGAAAAACTGTTTTTT,CASRTGGTNEKLFF
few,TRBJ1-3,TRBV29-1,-,TGCAGCGTTGAAGGGGGACAACGCGGAAACACCATATATTTT,CSVEGGQRGNTIYF
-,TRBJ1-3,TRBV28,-,TGTGCCAGCAGAACCCTAGGGGGGAAGTCTGGAAACACCATATATTTT,CASRTLGGKSGNTIYF
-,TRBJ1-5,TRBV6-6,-,TGTGCCAGCAGTTACACTACAATGGGTAGCAATCAGCCCCAGCATTTT,CASSYTTMGSNQPQHF
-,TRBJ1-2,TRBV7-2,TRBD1,TGTGCCAGCAGCTCCCGGGCGGGACAGGGGAGCTATGGCTACACCTTC,CASSSRAGQGSYGYTF
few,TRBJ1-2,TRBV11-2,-,TGTGCCAGCAGCTTAGATCGGGGAAGCTACACCTTC,CASSLDRGSYTF
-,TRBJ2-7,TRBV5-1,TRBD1,TGCGCCAGCAGCTACTCTGGTCGGACAGGCGTTAACTACGAGCAGTACTTC,CASSYSGRTGVNYEQYF
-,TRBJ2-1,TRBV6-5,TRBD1,TGTGCCAGCAGTTACGAGGGACAGGCCAACAATGAGCAGTTCTTC,CASSYEGQANNEQFF
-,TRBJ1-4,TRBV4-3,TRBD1,TGCGCCAGCAGCCAAGATCAGAGGGGGCCTGGTGAAAAACTGTTTTTT,CASSQDQRGPGEKLFF
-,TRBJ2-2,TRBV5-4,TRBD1,TGTGCCAGCAGCTTACGACAGGGGAGGACCGGGGAGCTGTTTTTT,CASSLRQGRTGELFF
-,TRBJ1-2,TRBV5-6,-,TGTGCCAGCAGCGCCCTCCGGACGGATCTTGGTGGCTACACCTTC,CASSALRTDLGGYTF
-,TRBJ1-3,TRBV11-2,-,TGTGCCAGCAGCTTAGGATCTGGATCTGGAAACACCATATATTTT,CASSLGSGSGNTIYF
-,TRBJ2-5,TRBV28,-,TGTGCCAGCAGTATTCTGACAGTCCAAGAGACCCAGTACTTC,CASSILTVQETQYF
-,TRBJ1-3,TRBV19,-,TGTGCCAGTAGTATCCCCCGAGGGCCTGGAAACACCATATATTTT,CASSIPRGPGNTIYF
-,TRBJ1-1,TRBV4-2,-,TGTGCCAGCAGCCAAGGGACAGTTAACACTGAAGCTTTCTTT,CASSQGTVNTEAFF
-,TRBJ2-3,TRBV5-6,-,TGTGCCAGCAGCCTAGGAGGCTTCAGCACAGATACGCAGTATTTT,CASSLGGFSTDTQYF
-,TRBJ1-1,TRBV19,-,TGTGCCAGTGGGACGTACCCCCCTCGTGAAGCTTTCTTT,CASGTYPPREAFF
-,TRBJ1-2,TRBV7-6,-,TGTGCCAGCAGCCTGCAAACAGGGTTCGATGGCTACACCTTC,CASSLQTGFDGYTF
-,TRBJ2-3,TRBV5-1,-,TGCGCCAGCAGCTTGGCGGTGGATTTGGTCGGCACAGATACGCAGTATTTT,CASSLAVDLVGTDTQYF
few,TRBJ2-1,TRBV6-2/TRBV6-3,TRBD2,TGTGCCAGCAGCTCCGGACTAGCGGGGGATGAGCAGTTCTTC,CASSSGLAGDEQFF
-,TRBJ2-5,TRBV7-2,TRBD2,TGTGCCAGCAGCTTAGCTCCTAGCGGGGGGCCCCACCAAGAGACCCAGTACTTC,CASSLAPSGGPHQETQYF
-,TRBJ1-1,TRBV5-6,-,TGTGCCAGCAGCTTTACAGAAGCGAACACTGAAGCTTTCTTT,CASSFTEANTEAFF
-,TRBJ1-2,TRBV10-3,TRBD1,TGTGCCATCAGTGATGGACAGGGAAATAGGTTAAACTATGGCTACACCTTC,CAISDGQGNRLNYGYTF
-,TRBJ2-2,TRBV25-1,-,TGTGCCAGCAGTGAATCCCTACAGGCAGGGCCGAACACCGGGGAGCTGTTTTTT,CASSESLQAGPNTGELFF
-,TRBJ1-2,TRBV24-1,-,TGTGCCACCGCGAGTCCTGGAGAGCTTGGCTACACCTTC,CATASPGELGYTF
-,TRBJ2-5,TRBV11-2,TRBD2,TGTGCCAGCAGCTTCCTCAGCGGGGCTAGAGAGACCCAGTACTTC,CASSFLSGARETQYF
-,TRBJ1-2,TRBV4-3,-,TGCGCCAGCAGCCACTCATCTAACTATGGCTACACCTTC,CASSHSSNYGYTF
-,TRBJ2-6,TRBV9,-,TGTGCCAGCAGCCCCCAAAGCGTAATCTCTGGGGCCAACGTCCTGACTTTC,CASSPQSVISGANVLTF
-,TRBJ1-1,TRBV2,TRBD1,TGTGCCAGCACCCGCCAACAGGGGTTTTACATGAACACTGAAGCTTTCTTT,CASTRQQGFYMNTEAFF
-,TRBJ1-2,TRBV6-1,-,TGTGCCAGCAGTGAAGCGCAGGCATACAGGGTCACGGACTTC,CASSEAQAYRVTDF
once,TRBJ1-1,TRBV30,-,TGTGCCTGGTCAGACGCTTTAAGCACTGAAGCTTTCTTT,CAWSDALSTEAFF
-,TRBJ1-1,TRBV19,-,TGTGCCAGTAGTATAGGGACGGATTACACTGAAGCTTTCTTT,CASSIGTDYTEAFF